This entry lists 7 T cell receptor beta chains sequenced from one sample in a study of T cells in localized non-small cell lung cancer. Profiled with immunoSEQ multiplex PCR; TCRdb holds only in-frame clones, not every one. This sample yields around 2,400 clones, of which 21% are seen a single time; approximately 10% belongs to the top ten. The source material was normal lung tissue next to the tumor, sampled before any cancer treatment. These receptors came from a woman aged 35 to 69 with stage I lung adenocarcinoma.

V usage is TRBV28 and J usage is TRBJ2-3, with TRBD2 identical over 13 bases. This CDR3 is 16 amino acids long. Germline assignment: CDR1 MDHEN and CDR2 SYDVKM. Trimming took 2 bases from V and 6 from J; bases not matched to a gene: 5. The CDR3 sequence is CASSLTSGRAMDTQYF. CDR3 sequence (DNA): TGTGCCAGCAGTTTAACTAGCGGGAGGGCTATGGATACGCAGTATTTT.

The chain joins TRBV30 to TRBJ2-5; 8 bases fit TRBD2. Germline values: CDR1 GTSNPN, CDR2 SVGIG (reference sequence). This CDR3 is 12 amino acids long. V lost 5 bases and J lost 5; bases outside the gene matches: 4. This CDR3 is CAWGTSEETQYF. DNA of the CDR3: TGTGCCTGGGGGACTAGTGAGGAGACCCAGTACTTC.

This clone turned up a few times. The gene calls are TRBV6-8 and TRBJ1-2; 9 bases agree with TRBD1. V gave up 4 bases and J gave up 4 bases; unmatched junction bases: 4. The CDR3 is made up of 14 amino acids. Germline CDR1 and CDR2: MNHGY and SAAAGT. CDR3 sequence reads: CASSFGQGSYGYTF. CDR3 nucleotide sequence: TGTGCCAGCAGTTTCGGACAGGGGAGCTATGGCTACACCTTC.

This clone is classed as medium-sized. This chain links TRBV9 with TRBJ2-5, with TRBD2 matching over 14 bases. Trimming removed 4 bases from V and 5 bases from J; junction bases left unmatched: 7. This CDR3 comprises 16 residues. The germline V gene has CDR1 SGDLS and CDR2 YYNGEE. The CDR3 nucleotides are TGTGCCAGCAGCATACGACTAGCGGGGGGGCCGGAGACCCAGTACTTC. It codes for CASSIRLAGGPETQYF. Together with reference TRBV9 and TRBJ2-5, the CDR3 gives the full variable domain: DSGVTQTPKHLITATGQRVTLRCSPRSGDLSVYWYQQSLDQGLQFLIQYYNGEERAKGNILERFSAQQFPDLHSELNLSSLELGDSALYFCASSIRLAGGPETQYFGPGTRLLVL.

This clone was seen more than once but under ten times. This chain joins TRBV11-3 and TRBJ2-7; TRBD1 aligns across 7 bases. CDR1 and CDR2 from the germline V gene are SGHNT and YENEEA. The CDR3 is made up of 15 amino acids. V lost 5 bases and J lost 2; bases outside the gene matches: 9. The CDR3 nucleotides are TGTGCCAGCAGCCTACCGACAGGGCGCCCCTACGAGCAGTACTTC. Translating gives CASSLPTGRPYEQYF.

This clone was seen more than once but under ten times. J is TRBJ2-7 and V is TRBV6-8; tentative D call: TRBD1 (6 bases). The germline V gene has CDR1 MNHGY and CDR2 SAAAGT. The V end lost 7 bases, the J end lost 6 bases, and 22 bases lay between the germline ends. CDR3 length equals 15 residues. The CDR3 DNA sequence: TGTGCCAGCACCTCCACCCGGACAGTAGTAACCGAGCAGTACTTC. This gives the protein CASTSTRTVVTEQYF.

V is TRBV18 and J is TRBJ2-2; D is possibly TRBD1 (5 bases). Germline loops: CDR1 KGHSH, CDR2 LQKENI. The CDR3 runs 17 residues. Trimming shortened V by 0 bases and J by 4 bases, and 15 bases separated the two germline ends. The CDR3 protein is CASSPPGRAPSTGELFF. The CDR3 DNA reads TGTGCCAGCTCACCACCGGGCAGGGCCCCCTCCACCGGGGAGCTGTTTTTT.